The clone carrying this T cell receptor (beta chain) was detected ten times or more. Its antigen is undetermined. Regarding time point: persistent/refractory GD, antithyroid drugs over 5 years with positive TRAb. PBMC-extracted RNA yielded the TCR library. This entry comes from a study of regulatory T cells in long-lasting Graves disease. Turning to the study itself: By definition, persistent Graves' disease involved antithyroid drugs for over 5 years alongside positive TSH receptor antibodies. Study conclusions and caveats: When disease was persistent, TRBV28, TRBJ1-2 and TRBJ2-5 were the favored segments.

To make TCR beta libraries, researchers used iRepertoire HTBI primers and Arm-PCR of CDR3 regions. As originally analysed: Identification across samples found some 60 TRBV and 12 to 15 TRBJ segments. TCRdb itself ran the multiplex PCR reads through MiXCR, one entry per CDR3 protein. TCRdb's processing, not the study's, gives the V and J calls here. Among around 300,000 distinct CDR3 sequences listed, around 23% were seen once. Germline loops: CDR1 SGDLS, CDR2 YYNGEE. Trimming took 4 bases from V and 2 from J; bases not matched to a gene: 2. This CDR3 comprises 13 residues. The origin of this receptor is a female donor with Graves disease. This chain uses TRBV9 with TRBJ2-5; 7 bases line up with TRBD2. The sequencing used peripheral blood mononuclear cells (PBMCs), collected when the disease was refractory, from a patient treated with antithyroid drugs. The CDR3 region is CASSLSGQETQYF. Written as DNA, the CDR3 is TGTGCCAGCAGCCTTAGCGGGCAAGAGACCCAGTACTTC.